The 21 T cell receptor beta chains below were found in one sample sequenced in a study of STAT5B mutations in CD4+ large granular lymphocyte leukemia. Clones were sequenced by immunoSEQ multiplex PCR, and TCRdb holds only the in-frame ones, with some missing. The top ten hold less than 4.5% of the sample, which has 32,000 or so clones, around four fifths seen once. The sample comprised CD4+ T cells from blood buffy coats. These receptors all stem from a human donor in good health.

The CDR3 is CASTWGQREKLFF. As DNA, the CDR3 is TGTGCCAGCACATGGGGGCAAAGAGAAAAACTGTTTTTT. The chain joins TRBV2 to TRBJ1-4; a possible D gene is TRBD1 (6 bases). Per germline, CDR1 SNHLY and CDR2 FYNNEI. The CDR3 spans 13 residues. Trimming left V 7 bases short and J 8 bases short, with 14 bases between.

This rearrangement joins TRBV5-1 to TRBJ2-5; the match to TRBD1 covers 9 bases. V gave up 5 bases and J gave up 5 bases; unmatched junction bases: 16. This CDR3 spans 17 amino acids. Germline CDR1 SGHRS, CDR2 YFSETQ. The CDR3 DNA reads as TGCGCCAGCAGGATGACAGGGGGGTCGGTAGCGGGCGAGACCCAGTACTTC. The encoded protein is CASRMTGGSVAGETQYF.

The V gene is TRBV9, the J gene TRBJ2-7; weak D call: TRBD1 (5 bases). The CDR3 has 15 residues. Trimming cost V 4 bases and J 0 bases, with 14 bases left between them. CDR1 SGDLS and CDR2 YYNGEE come from the germline V gene. The CDR3 bases are TGTGCCAGCAGCTCGACAGCCCAAAGCTCCTACGAGCAGTACTTC. Residues: CASSSTAQSSYEQYF.

This clone was seen just once. The chain combines TRBV7-2 with TRBJ2-4; unclear D gene. The CDR3 is 12 amino acids. The V gene lost 5 bases and the J gene lost 7 bases, with 9 bases spanning the gap. The germline gives CDR1 SGHTA, CDR2 FQGNSA. CDR3 DNA: TGTGCCAGCAGCCCACGAAATAACATTCAGTACTTC. Amino acids: CASSPRNNIQYF. The full variable domain, completed using reference TRBV7-2 and TRBJ2-4, is GAGVSQSPSNKVTEKGKDVELRCDPISGHTALYWYRQSLGQGLEFLIYFQGNSAPDKSGLPSDRFSAERTGGSVSTLTIQRTQQEDSAVYLCASSPRNNIQYFGAGTRLSVL.

This chain uses TRBV29-1 with TRBJ2-1; 8 positions agree with TRBD1. The germline gives CDR1 SQVTM, CDR2 ANQGSEA. The CDR3 contains 14 residues. Trimming took 2 bases from V and 6 from J; bases not matched to a gene: 6. The CDR3, as DNA: TGCAGCGTTGAACGTCAGGGGGCAGGCAATGAGCAGTTCTTC. Its translation: CSVERQGAGNEQFF.

J is TRBJ2-2 and V is TRBV7-3, with D possibly TRBD2 on 7 matching bases. The CDR3 is 13 residues long. Trimming shortened V by 2 bases and J by 9 bases, and 10 bases separated the two germline ends. CDR1 and CDR2 (germline): SGHTA, FQGTGA. CDR3 residues: CASSLGGARELFF. CDR3 DNA: TGTGCCAGCAGCTTAGGGGGGGCCAGGGAGCTGTTTTTT.

The chain is built from TRBV6-5 and TRBJ2-5, with 9 bases identical to TRBD1. The CDR3 is made up of 14 amino acids. Per germline, CDR1 MNHEY and CDR2 SVGAGI. Trimming cost V 4 bases and J 13 bases; bases outside gene matches: 13. The CDR3 DNA follows: TGTGCCAGCAGTTCACAAACCGGGACAGGGCCCCTGTACTTC. As protein: CASSSQTGTGPLYF.

The sample holds one count of this clone. The chain joins TRBV7-2 to TRBJ2-2; 7 positions agree with TRBD1. The CDR3 totals 15 residues. Germline loops: CDR1 SGHTA, CDR2 FQGNSA. The V segment lost 5 bases and the J segment 5 bases; nucleotides outside the gene matches: 8. The CDR3 here is CASSLNRGSTGELFF. The CDR3 nucleotides are TGTGCCAGCAGCCTCAACAGGGGTTCAACCGGGGAGCTGTTTTTT.

The V and J genes are TRBV28 and TRBJ2-7, with 9 bases aligning to TRBD1. Looked up from germline, CDR1 is MDHEN and CDR2 is SYDVKM. V shed 6 bases and J 3 bases; nucleotides not matched to a gene: 9. This CDR3 is built from 15 residues. The CDR3 sequence: CASSQGTGTGYEQYF. The CDR3 coding sequence is TGTGCCAGCAGCCAAGGGACAGGGACGGGCTACGAGCAGTACTTC.

The table lists this clone with a count of one. The rearrangement joins TRBV7-9 to TRBJ2-6, with TRBD2 identical over 13 bases. Unmatched junction bases numbered 13, after V lost 11 bases and J lost 0 bases. CDR3 length equals 19 residues. Germline V gives CDR1 SEHNR, CDR2 FQNEAQ (reference sequence). This chain's CDR3 is CALKEGLAGTFSGANVLTF. As DNA, the CDR3 is TGTGCCCTCAAAGAGGGACTAGCGGGAACATTCTCTGGGGCCAACGTCCTGACTTTC.

This chain joins TRBV2 and TRBJ2-1, with 7 bases lining up with TRBD1. V dropped 7 bases and J dropped 1; count of bases not matched to a gene: 7. CDR3 length: 15 residues. CDR1 is SNHLY and CDR2 is FYNNEI in the germline V gene. For the CDR3, the DNA is TGTGCCAGCACCCGCTACAGGGGATCCTACAATGAGCAGTTCTTC. It is translated as CASTRYRGSYNEQFF.

The chain combines TRBV7-6 with TRBJ2-7; tentatively, D is TRBD2 (6 bases). Germline values: CDR1 SGHVS, CDR2 FNYEAQ. The ends were cut back, 0 bases at V and 5 bases at J, with 20 bases in the middle. The length of the CDR3 is 17 residues. The CDR3 spells CASSLAWGREKHHEQYF. Written as DNA, the CDR3 is TGTGCCAGCAGCTTAGCGTGGGGACGGGAGAAGCACCACGAGCAGTACTTC.

The chain is built from TRBV2 and TRBJ2-7; D is uncertain. The germline V gene has CDR1 SNHLY and CDR2 FYNNEI. The CDR3 is made up of 11 amino acids. Between the trimmed V and J ends, which lost 9 bases and 6 bases, there was a span of 12 bases. The CDR3 nucleotides read TGTGCCAGGCCCCCTCAAGCCGAGCAGTACTTC. Translation: CARPPQAEQYF.

The genes are TRBV19 and TRBJ2-3, with 8 bases lining up with TRBD2. The junction had 4 bases not matched to a gene; V was cut back by 7 bases and J by 1 base. Germline CDR1 reads LNHDA; CDR2 reads SQIVND (reference sequence). This CDR3 region has 14 residues. This CDR3 is CASTPTSGTDTQYF. The DNA for the CDR3 is TGTGCCAGTACTCCGACTAGCGGCACAGATACGCAGTATTTT.

The V and J genes are TRBV5-4 and TRBJ1-1, with D possibly TRBD1 on 5 matching bases. The CDR3 has 15 amino acids. Deletions cut 4 bases from V and 1 base from J, with 14 bases between. Germline lookup yields CDR1 SGHNT and CDR2 YYREEE (reference sequence). CDR3 amino acids: CASSPPGGGNTEAFF. CDR3 DNA: TGTGCCAGCAGCCCCCCCGGGGGGGGGAACACTGAAGCTTTCTTT.

The chain recombines TRBV27 with TRBJ2-1, with a possible D match to TRBD2 (6 bases). There are 18 residues in the CDR3. CDR1 is MNHEY and CDR2 is SMNVEV in the germline V gene (reference sequence). V dropped 2 bases and J dropped 5 bases, with 22 bases sitting between them. DNA for the CDR3: TGTGCCAGCAGTTTACGACCCTTAGTCCTCGGGGGAGACAATGAGCAGTTCTTC. It translates to CASSLRPLVLGGDNEQFF.

The rearrangement links TRBV9 to TRBJ1-1, with D hard to call. Per germline, CDR1 SGDLS and CDR2 YYNGEE. This CDR3 has 13 residues. V was clipped by 2 bases and J by 3 bases, with 8 bases between them. The CDR3 DNA sequence: TGTGCCAGCAGCGTCAACGCTTACACTGAAGCTTTCTTT. This codes for CASSVNAYTEAFF.

The V gene is TRBV4-2, the J gene TRBJ1-2, with TRBD1 as a possible D gene (5 bases). The CDR3 is 15 amino acids. Deletions cut 0 bases from V and 0 bases from J, with 8 bases between. Germline CDR1 LGHNA, CDR2 YNFKEQ. The CDR3 DNA follows: TGTGCCAGCAGCCAAGATCGACAGTCTAACTATGGCTACACCTTC. Amino acids: CASSQDRQSNYGYTF.

This sequence joins TRBV7-9 and TRBJ2-7; no reliable D call. Germline CDR1 reads SEHNR; CDR2 reads FQNEAQ (reference sequence). The CDR3 runs 14 residues. The V end lost 1 base, the J end lost 2 bases, and 9 bases lay between the germline ends. The DNA for the CDR3 is TGTGCCAGCAGCTTAGAGGACCCCACCTACGAGCAGTACTTC. Translating gives CASSLEDPTYEQYF. The full variable domain, in which reference TRBV7-9 and TRBJ2-7 provide the parts outside the CDR3, is DTGVSQNPRHKITKRGQNVTFRCDPISEHNRLYWYRQTLGQGPEFLTYFQNEAQLEKSRLLSDRFSAERPKGSFSTLEIQRTEQGDSAMYLCASSLEDPTYEQYFGPGTRLTVT.

The V gene is TRBV7-2, the J gene TRBJ2-1; TRBD2 might be the D (5 bases). CDR1 and CDR2 from the germline V gene are SGHTA and FQGNSA. Trimming stripped 1 base from V and 4 bases from J, with 14 bases between. This CDR3 is 16 amino acids long. CDR3 sequence (DNA): TGTGCCAGCAGCTTAGGCTCCCCAGCGGATTACAATGAGCAGTTCTTC. Translation gives CASSLGSPADYNEQFF. Complete variable domain (other parts from reference TRBV7-2 and TRBJ2-1): GAGVSQSPSNKVTEKGKDVELRCDPISGHTALYWYRQSLGQGLEFLIYFQGNSAPDKSGLPSDRFSAERTGGSVSTLTIQRTQQEDSAVYLCASSLGSPADYNEQFFGPGTRLTVL.

This chain links TRBV11-2 with TRBJ2-7; D uncertain. From germline, CDR1 is SGHAT and CDR2 FQNNGV. Between the trimmed V and J ends, which lost 5 bases and 2 bases, there was a span of 16 bases. The CDR3 has 15 residues. CDR3 sequence reads: CASSISLRIPYEQYF. The CDR3 region has the DNA TGTGCCAGCAGCATCTCTTTAAGGATCCCCTACGAGCAGTACTTC.